The present TCR beta chain was sequenced within a study of identical twins. Germline CDR1 SGHAT, CDR2 FQNNGV. Trimming cost V 5 bases and J 7 bases; bases outside gene matches: 7. The CDR3 length is 15 residues. A universal primer site was created by template switching, with the cDNA bearing unique molecular identifiers. Via MiXCR, TCRdb re-called the 5' RACE reads, giving one row per CDR3 protein. The data show some 210,000 distinct CDR3 sequences, approximately 15% seen once. This sample also appeared in a second study, on T cells expressing NK-cell markers. That report notes: Certain NKG2C+ T cell clones were expanded, and their HCMV specificity remained unclear.

The chain combines TRBV11-2 with TRBJ1-4; 10 bases align to TRBD1. The sample consisted of CD8+ T cells sorted from blood. The TCR sequence derives from a woman aged 18 to 35 in good health. In DNA form, the CDR3 reads TGTGCCAGCAGCCCGGGACAGGGGAGGCGTGAAAAACTGTTTTTT. It encodes CASSPGQGRREKLFF.